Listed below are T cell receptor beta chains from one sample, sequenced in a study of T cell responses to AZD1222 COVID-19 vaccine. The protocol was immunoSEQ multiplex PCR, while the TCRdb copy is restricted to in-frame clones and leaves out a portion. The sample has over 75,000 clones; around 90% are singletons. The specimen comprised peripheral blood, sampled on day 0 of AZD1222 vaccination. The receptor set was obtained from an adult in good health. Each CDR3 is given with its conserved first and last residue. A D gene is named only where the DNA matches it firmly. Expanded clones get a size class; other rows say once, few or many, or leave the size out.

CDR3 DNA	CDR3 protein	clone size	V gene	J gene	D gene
TGTGCCAGCAGCTCCCAGCCCGGGACAGCCGGAAACACCATATATTTT	CASSSQPGTAGNTIYF	.	TRBV7-3	TRBJ1-3	TRBD1
TGTGCCAGTAGTATCTGGGCCGGGGGGCATCAGCCCCAGCATTTT	CASSIWAGGHQPQHF	.	TRBV19	TRBJ1-5	.
TGTGCCAGCAGCCAAGGGCTAGCACCCTACGAGCAGTACTTC	CASSQGLAPYEQYF	few	TRBV3-1/TRBV3-2	TRBJ2-7	.
TGTGCCAGCTCCCCTCTGCTAGCGGATTCTAACTATGGCTACACCTTC	CASSPLLADSNYGYTF	few	TRBV18	TRBJ1-2	.
TGTGCCAGCAGTTACTCGAACTACGAGCAGTACTTC	CASSYSNYEQYF	.	TRBV6-2/TRBV6-3	TRBJ2-7	.
TGTGCCAGCAGTGTGTATGAGGGGAGCAATCAGCCCCAGCATTTT	CASSVYEGSNQPQHF	once	TRBV2	TRBJ1-5	.
TGTGCCAGCAGTTACAGGGGCAGGGAGAGAGAGACCCAGTACTTC	CASSYRGRERETQYF	once	TRBV6-5	TRBJ2-5	.
TGCGCCAGCAGCTTGGGGCCACACTCCTACGAGCAGTACTTC	CASSLGPHSYEQYF	medium-sized	TRBV5-1	TRBJ2-7	.
TGCGCCAGCAGCTTGGGGGACAGGGTTTCCTATGGCTACACCTTC	CASSLGDRVSYGYTF	.	TRBV5-1	TRBJ1-2	TRBD1
TGTGCCAGCAGCTTAGGTACTAGCGTATTAAATGAGCAGTTCTTC	CASSLGTSVLNEQFF	.	TRBV11-3	TRBJ2-1	TRBD2
TGTGCCAGTAGTACTCCCCAAGGGAGCAAAAACATTCAGTACTTC	CASSTPQGSKNIQYF	.	TRBV19	TRBJ2-4	.
TGCAGCGTGATACAGGGGGACCCGAACACTGAAGCTTTCTTT	CSVIQGDPNTEAFF	.	TRBV29-1	TRBJ1-1	TRBD1
TGTGCCTGGAGTCCCGGGACTAGCGGGCTGGATGAGCAGTTCTTC	CAWSPGTSGLDEQFF	.	TRBV30	TRBJ2-1	TRBD2
TGTGCCAGCAGCTCCGCCAGAAAAACCTGGTCTCGTGGGCAGTTCTTC	CASSSARKTWSRGQFF	.	TRBV11-2	TRBJ2-1	.
TGTGCCAGCAGCACACGATTATCGGAGCGGGGGACCTCCTACGAGCAGTACTTC	CASSTRLSERGTSYEQYF	.	TRBV4-2	TRBJ2-7	TRBD2
TGTGCCATCAGTGAGGGACAGGGAGTCACTGAAGCTTTCTTT	CAISEGQGVTEAFF	.	TRBV10-3	TRBJ1-1	TRBD1
TGTGCCATCAGTGACACCATAAGCTCCTACAATGAGCAGTTCTTC	CAISDTISSYNEQFF	.	TRBV10-3	TRBJ2-1	.
TGTGCCAGCTCACCGGGACTAGCGGGAGGACACTCCTACGAGCAGTACTTC	CASSPGLAGGHSYEQYF	.	TRBV18	TRBJ2-7	TRBD2
TGTGCCAGCAGCCAAGGGACAGGGGGGAATCAGCCCCAGCATTTT	CASSQGTGGNQPQHF	.	TRBV4-2	TRBJ1-5	TRBD1
TGTGCCAGCAGAAGACAGGGGGCCCATCAGGGCGAGCAGTACTTC	CASRRQGAHQGEQYF	.	TRBV2	TRBJ2-7	TRBD1
TGCGCCAGCAGCTCCGGTGGTAGGTACGAGCAGTACTTC	CASSSGGRYEQYF	.	TRBV5-1	TRBJ2-7	.
TGTGCCAGCAGCTTTGGGAAGGTTTACGAGCAGTACTTC	CASSFGKVYEQYF	.	TRBV11-1	TRBJ2-7	.
TGTGCCAGCTCACCCCTTGGAGGTCGTTCCTACGAGCAGTACTTC	CASSPLGGRSYEQYF	.	TRBV18	TRBJ2-7	.
TGCGCCAGCAGCTTGGGTCCCGACAGGGCGAATGAGCAGTTCTTC	CASSLGPDRANEQFF	.	TRBV5-1	TRBJ2-1	TRBD1
TGTGCCTGGAATCTAGGGCTAGGCGGACGGATTAATGAAAAACTGTTTTTT	CAWNLGLGGRINEKLFF	.	TRBV30	TRBJ1-4	.
TGCAGCGTTGCGCAGGCGGATCAGCCCCAGCATTTT	CSVAQADQPQHF	once	TRBV29-1	TRBJ1-5	.
TGTGCCAGCAGCTTAGGGGGCCACGGCCAGCCCCAGCATTTT	CASSLGGHGQPQHF	once	TRBV7-8	TRBJ1-5	.
TGTGCCAGCAGCTTGGCCGGGGGCGCGAACACTGAAGCTTTCTTT	CASSLAGGANTEAFF	.	TRBV5-5	TRBJ1-1	.